The 24 T cell receptor beta chains below all came from one sample that was sequenced in a study of CD8+ T cells in alopecia areata. Following extraction, RNA underwent reverse transcription to cDNA, which served as the sequencing template. Generated by immunoSEQ multiplex PCR, the TCRdb table keeps only in-frame clones and is missing some. The repertoire holds approximately 150,000 clones, with about 89% as singletons. The sequences come from CD8+ T cells sorted from blood, collected at week 0. These receptors all come from a human donor with alopecia areata.

The CDR3 protein is CAWSVQGSSYNEQFF. In DNA form, the CDR3 reads TGTGCCTGGAGTGTTCAGGGGAGCTCCTACAATGAGCAGTTCTTC. The rearrangement links TRBV30 to TRBJ2-1; D may be TRBD1 (6 bases). Germline V gives CDR1 GTSNPN, CDR2 SVGIG (reference sequence). The length of the CDR3 is 15 residues. The V end was cut by 0 bases, the J end by 0 bases, with 9 bases between.

The V and J genes are TRBV6-1 and TRBJ2-5; D remains unclear. This CDR3 contains 13 residues. The V and J ends lost 6 bases and 2 bases respectively, with 10 bases between them. The germline CDR1 and CDR2 sequences are MNHNS and SASEGT. Here the CDR3 reads CASRTDTQETQYF. The CDR3 nucleotides are TGTGCCAGCAGGACTGATACTCAAGAGACCCAGTACTTC.

A few counts support this clone. The V gene is TRBV5-4, the J gene TRBJ2-3, with TRBD2 matching 7 bases. This CDR3 has 16 residues. From germline, CDR1 is SGHNT and CDR2 YYREEE (reference sequence). V lost 4 bases and J lost 2; bases outside the gene matches: 10. Here the CDR3 reads CASSALLASFTDTQYF. CDR3 nucleotide sequence: TGTGCCAGCAGCGCCCTACTAGCGTCTTTCACAGATACGCAGTATTTT.

The V call is TRBV27, the J call TRBJ2-2; no firm D call. This CDR3 spans 11 amino acids. Germline CDR1 is MNHEY and CDR2 is SMNVEV (reference sequence). Trimming took off 8 bases at V and 4 bases at J, with 5 bases between the two ends. CDR3: CASGFTGELFF. CDR3 nucleotides: TGTGCCAGCGGATTCACCGGGGAGCTGTTTTTT.

This chain links TRBV4-1 with TRBJ2-7; 7 bases map to TRBD2. The V gene end was trimmed by 4 bases and the J gene end by 4 bases; junction bases not matched to a gene: 10. Germline V gene data show CDR1 as MGHRA and CDR2 as YSYEKL. The CDR3 extends over 15 amino acids. The CDR3 is CASSPWGRADYEQYF. CDR3 DNA sequence: TGCGCCAGCAGCCCATGGGGGAGGGCCGATTACGAGCAGTACTTC.

This chain connects TRBV7-6 to TRBJ1-1; possible D gene TRBD1, 5 bases. Germline assignment: CDR1 SGHVS and CDR2 FNYEAQ. The CDR3 length is 14 residues. Trimming took off 11 bases at V and 4 bases at J, with 20 bases between the two ends. The CDR3 DNA reads TGTGCCGCAGGGTTCGAGGGTCGGGTCACTGAAGCTTTCTTT. Translation: CAAGFEGRVTEAFF. The complete variable domain, with remaining parts taken from reference TRBV7-6 and TRBJ1-1, reads GAGVSQSPRYKVTKRGQDVALRCDPISGHVSLYWYRQALGQGPEFLTYFNYEAQQDKSGLPNDRFSAERPEGSISTLTIQRTEQRDSAMYRCAAGFEGRVTEAFFGQGTRLTVV.

This clone was detected once. The chain recombines TRBV2 with TRBJ2-1; TRBD2 might be the D (5 bases). Looked up from germline, CDR1 is SNHLY and CDR2 is FYNNEI. Trimming shortened V by 3 bases and J by 3 bases, and 6 bases separated the two germline ends. The CDR3 is made up of 13 amino acids. The CDR3 reads CASSEAGYNEQFF. The CDR3 nucleotides read TGTGCCAGCAGTGAGGCGGGCTACAATGAGCAGTTCTTC.

The V call is TRBV30, the J call TRBJ1-2; 10 nucleotides line up with TRBD1. Germline CDR1 GTSNPN, CDR2 SVGIG (reference sequence). The J segment lost 8 bases and the V segment lost 0 bases, leaving 3 bases of the junction unmatched. The CDR3 extends over 13 amino acids. CDR3 DNA: TGTGCCTGGAGTGTTGGGACAGGGGTCGGCTACACCTTC. As protein: CAWSVGTGVGYTF. Full variable domain (remainder filled in from reference TRBV30 and TRBJ1-2): SQTIHQWPATLVQPVGSPLSLECTVEGTSNPNLYWYRQAAGRGLQLLFYSVGIGQISSEVPQNLSASRPQDRQFILSSKKLLLSDSGFYLCAWSVGTGVGYTFGSGTRLTVV.

This CDR3 is CASSLGHLPNEQYF. As DNA, the CDR3 is TGCGCCAGCAGCTTGGGACACCTCCCCAACGAGCAGTACTTC. This rearrangement joins TRBV5-1 to TRBJ2-7; no clear D gene. Trimming removed 0 bases at V and 5 bases at J, with 12 bases between. This CDR3 spans 14 amino acids. The germline CDR1 and CDR2 sequences are SGHRS and YFSETQ.

V is TRBV5-6 and J is TRBJ2-2; tentatively, D is TRBD1 or TRBD2 (5 bases each). Deletions cut 1 base from V and 5 bases from J, with 9 bases between. Germline loops: CDR1 SGHDT, CDR2 YYEEEE. The CDR3 runs 14 residues. CDR3 sequence reads: CASSLFGGTGELFF. The CDR3 DNA follows: TGTGCCAGCAGCTTGTTTGGGGGAACCGGGGAGCTGTTTTTT.

The chain has TRBV9 and TRBJ2-1, with D perhaps matching TRBD2 (5 bases). V was pared by 4 bases and J by 3 bases, with 14 bases between. CDR1 SGDLS and CDR2 YYNGEE come from the germline V gene. This CDR3 contains 15 residues. CDR3 residues: CASSPTTGYYNEQFF. CDR3 coding DNA: TGTGCCAGCAGCCCCACAACGGGATACTACAATGAGCAGTTCTTC.

The chain carries TRBV13 and TRBJ1-2; D unresolved. Between the trimmed V and J ends, which lost 4 bases and 3 bases, there was a span of 9 bases. The CDR3 loop spans 13 amino acids. Germline V CDR1 and CDR2: PRHDT, FYEKMQ (reference sequence). CDR3 in amino acids: CASSSGGDYGYTF. For the CDR3, the DNA is TGTGCCAGCAGCTCAGGCGGCGACTATGGCTACACCTTC.

The V gene is TRBV23-1, the J gene TRBJ2-7; D possibly corresponds to TRBD1 (5 bases). TRBV23-1 is classed as an ORF, of uncertain function. The CDR3 spans 15 residues. V dropped 6 bases and J dropped 3 bases, with 18 bases sitting between them. CDR3 sequence (DNA): TGCGCCAGCAGCCATCATGTAGGACACCACTACGAGCAGTACTTC. This gives the protein CASSHHVGHHYEQYF.

The chain combines TRBV29-1 with TRBJ2-1; D unclear. V shed 3 bases and J shed 9 bases, with 18 bases lying between them. Per germline, CDR1 SQVTM and CDR2 ANQGSEA. The CDR3 has 14 amino acids. As DNA, the CDR3 is TGCAGCGTTGAGGAAGATACTTCCCAGGCTGAGCAGTTCTTC. Protein sequence: CSVEEDTSQAEQFF.

The chain combines TRBV4-1 with TRBJ2-7, with TRBD2 identical over 14 bases. Trimming took 3 bases from V and 7 from J; bases not matched to a gene: 11. CDR3 length: 17 amino acids. Germline V lookup: CDR1 MGHRA, CDR2 YSYEKL. CDR3 amino acids: CASSHPEGLAGVREQYF. The CDR3 DNA reads TGCGCCAGCAGCCATCCAGAGGGACTAGCGGGAGTGCGAGAGCAGTACTTC.

This chain links TRBV27 with TRBJ2-1; no reliable D call. The CDR3 has 13 residues. Germline V gene sequence: CDR1 MNHEY, CDR2 SMNVEV (reference sequence). V shed 4 bases and J shed 6 bases, with 10 bases lying between them. CDR3: CASSSTVFNEQFF. As DNA, the CDR3 is TGTGCCAGCAGTTCCACCGTTTTCAATGAGCAGTTCTTC.

The genes are TRBV4-1 and TRBJ2-2; D possibly uses TRBD1 or TRBD2 (5 bases each). The CDR3 has 16 residues. Deletions cut 0 bases from V and 6 bases from J, with 14 bases between. Germline CDR1 is MGHRA and CDR2 is YSYEKL. For the CDR3, the DNA is TGCGCCAGCAGCCAAGAACAGGACTCTAAGGCCGGGGAGCTGTTTTTT. Its protein is CASSQEQDSKAGELFF.

The rearrangement links TRBV4-1 to TRBJ2-7, with a tentative D call TRBD2 (6 bases). The CDR3 length is 13 residues. CDR1 and CDR2 from the germline V gene are MGHRA and YSYEKL. Trimming shortened V by 4 bases and J by 0 bases, and 7 bases separated the two germline ends. CDR3 sequence: CASSRDSSYEQYF. The DNA of the CDR3 is TGCGCCAGCAGCCGGGACTCCTCCTACGAGCAGTACTTC.

This sequence joins TRBV9 and TRBJ2-1; TRBD2 matches 12 bases. The V segment lost 2 bases and the J segment 8 bases; nucleotides outside the gene matches: 8. The CDR3 is 16 residues long. Germline lookup yields CDR1 SGDLS and CDR2 YYNGEE. This CDR3 is CASSVETSGSPHEQFF. CDR3 bases: TGTGCCAGCAGCGTGGAGACTAGCGGGAGCCCCCATGAGCAGTTCTTC. Full variable domain (missing parts from reference TRBV9 and TRBJ2-1): DSGVTQTPKHLITATGQRVTLRCSPRSGDLSVYWYQQSLDQGLQFLIQYYNGEERAKGNILERFSAQQFPDLHSELNLSSLELGDSALYFCASSVETSGSPHEQFFGPGTRLTVL.

On this clone itself: Other DNA variants within this sample encode the same CDR3. The rearrangement uses TRBV7-8 and TRBJ2-7; D is uncertain. Germline CDR1 reads SGHVS; CDR2 reads FQNEAQ. This CDR3 spans 13 amino acids. V lost 1 base, J lost 0 bases, and 4 bases lay in between. The CDR3 sequence is CASSLEVSYEQYF. The CDR3 DNA sequence: TGTGCCAGCAGCTTAGAGGTCTCCTACGAGCAGTACTTC.

The rearrangement uses TRBV4-1 and TRBJ1-1, with 9 positions matching TRBD1. The CDR3 is 14 amino acids. Germline assignment: CDR1 MGHRA and CDR2 YSYEKL. Losses at the gene ends were 5 bases for V and 3 bases for J; bases not matched to a gene: 4. CDR3 DNA: TGCGCCAGCAGCTATGGGACAGGGTACACTGAAGCTTTCTTT. Translated, it gives CASSYGTGYTEAFF.

The genes are TRBV7-6 and TRBJ2-5; a possible D gene is TRBD2 (6 bases). The CDR3 loop spans 16 amino acids. Germline CDR1 and CDR2: SGHVS and FNYEAQ. Deletions cut 1 base from V and 2 bases from J, with 14 bases between. CDR3 coding DNA: TGTGCCAGCAGCTTAGGAGGAGGGGCTCCTCAAGAGACCCAGTACTTC. Its translation: CASSLGGGAPQETQYF.

V and J are TRBV18 and TRBJ1-1, with 7 bases that match TRBD1. The CDR3 is 14 amino acids. The germline V gene has CDR1 KGHSH and CDR2 LQKENI. V lost 3 bases, J lost 4 bases, and 5 bases stayed unmatched. CDR3 coding DNA: TGTGCCAGCTCACCGGGGGCAGGGGGCACTGAAGCTTTCTTT. It translates to CASSPGAGGTEAFF.

The rearrangement joins TRBV5-1 to TRBJ1-3; a weak D match, TRBD1 (5 bases). Between the trimmed V and J ends, which lost 9 bases and 0 bases, there was a span of 13 bases. Germline V lookup: CDR1 SGHRS, CDR2 YFSETQ. The CDR3 covers 14 residues. The DNA for the CDR3 is TGCGCCAAGCTGGGGCAGATCTCTGGAAACACCATATATTTT. Protein product: CAKLGQISGNTIYF.